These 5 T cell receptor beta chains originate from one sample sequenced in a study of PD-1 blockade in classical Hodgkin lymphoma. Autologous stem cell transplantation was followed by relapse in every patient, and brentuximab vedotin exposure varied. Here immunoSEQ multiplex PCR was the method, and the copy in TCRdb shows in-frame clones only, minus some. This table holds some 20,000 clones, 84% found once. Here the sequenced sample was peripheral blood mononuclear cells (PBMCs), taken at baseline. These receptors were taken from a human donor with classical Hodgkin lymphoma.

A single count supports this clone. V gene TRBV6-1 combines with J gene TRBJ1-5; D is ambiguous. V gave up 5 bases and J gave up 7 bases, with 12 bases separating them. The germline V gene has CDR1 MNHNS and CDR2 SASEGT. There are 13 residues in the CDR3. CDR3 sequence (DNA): TGTGCCAGCAGTAACAACCTAGAACAGCCCCAGCATTTT. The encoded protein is CASSNNLEQPQHF.

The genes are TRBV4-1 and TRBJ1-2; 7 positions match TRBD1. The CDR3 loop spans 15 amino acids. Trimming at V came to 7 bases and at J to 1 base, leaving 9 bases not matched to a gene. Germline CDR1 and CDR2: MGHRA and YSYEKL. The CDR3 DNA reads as TGCGCCAGCACACCTCGGGACAGCAATAACTATGGCTACACCTTC. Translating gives CASTPRDSNNYGYTF.

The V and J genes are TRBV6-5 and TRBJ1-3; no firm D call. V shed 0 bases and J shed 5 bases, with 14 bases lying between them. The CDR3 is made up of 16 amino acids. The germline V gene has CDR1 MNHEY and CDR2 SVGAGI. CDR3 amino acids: CASSYSQRAGRNTIYF. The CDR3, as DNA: TGTGCCAGCAGTTACTCCCAGCGGGCTGGAAGAAACACCATATATTTT.

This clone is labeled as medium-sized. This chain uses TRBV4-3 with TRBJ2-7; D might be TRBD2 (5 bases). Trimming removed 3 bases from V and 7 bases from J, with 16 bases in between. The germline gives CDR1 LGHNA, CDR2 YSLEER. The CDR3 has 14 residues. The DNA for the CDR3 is TGCGCCAGCAGCCACCGGACTGGCCGTGGGGAGCAGTACTTC. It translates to CASSHRTGRGEQYF.

Written as DNA, the CDR3 is TGCGCCAGCAGAGCCGGGACAGGGGGCTGGTACGAGCAGTACTTC. The encoded protein is CASRAGTGGWYEQYF. The chain combines TRBV4-3 with TRBJ2-7; 12 positions match TRBD1. V shed 6 bases and J 4 bases; nucleotides not matched to a gene: 7. The germline CDR1 and CDR2 sequences are LGHNA and YSLEER. The CDR3 covers 15 residues.